Following are 3 T cell receptor beta chains from one sample sequenced in a study of regulatory and conventional T cells in RAG deficiency. Here immunoSEQ multiplex PCR was the method, and the copy in TCRdb shows in-frame clones only, minus some. The profile shows roughly 12,000 clones, 85% to 95% of them singletons. Genomic DNA came from blood conventional CD4+ T cells gated CD25-low CD127-high. The data were also submitted as part of a second study, on regulatory T cells. That paper states: The primer mix had 52 TRBV and 13 TRBJ primers.

Sample: CD4+ effector T cells sorted from blood. Receptors were obtained from a human donor in good health.

The chain uses TRBV18 and TRBJ1-2; D is perhaps TRBD1 (5 bases). CDR3 length: 16 residues. With 2 bases removed from V and 4 bases from J, the gap between germline ends came to 17 bases. Germline CDR1 KGHSH, CDR2 LQKENI. The CDR3 loop is CASSPGAMRTFYGYTF. CDR3 nucleotide sequence: TGTGCCAGCTCACCAGGGGCCATGAGGACCTTCTATGGCTACACCTTC.

The chain recombines TRBV19 with TRBJ1-5; 10 bases match TRBD1. V lost 6 bases, J lost 3 bases, and 8 bases stayed unmatched. This CDR3 spans 16 amino acids. Germline V lookup: CDR1 LNHDA, CDR2 SQIVND (reference sequence). Written as DNA, the CDR3 is TGTGCCAGTAGCACGACAGGGGGCGGCGCCAATCAGCCCCAGCATTTT. Translating it yields CASSTTGGGANQPQHF.

The chain joins TRBV30 to TRBJ2-1; 8 positions match TRBD2. The CDR3 loop spans 14 amino acids. J lost 4 bases, V lost 5 bases, and 7 bases had no gene match. The V gene's germline CDR1 is GTSNPN and CDR2 SVGIG (reference sequence). The CDR3 DNA sequence: TGTGCCTGGGGCCCGGGACTAGGGTACAATGAGCAGTTCTTC. This codes for CAWGPGLGYNEQFF.